These 27 T cell receptor beta chains share one sample of origin, sequenced in a study of OX40 agonist ivuxolimab in advanced cancers. Using immunoSEQ multiplex PCR, the repertoire was profiled, and TCRdb retains in-frame clones only, with some absent. The data hold about 68,000 clones, with about nine tenths observed a single time. Specimen: CD4+ or CD8+ T cells sorted from blood, collected in a trial of the OX40 agonist ivuxolimab. The receptors derive from an adult with an advanced solid tumor such as melanoma, head and neck, liver or kidney cancer.

The chain combines TRBV9 with TRBJ2-2, with 9 bases aligning to TRBD2. The CDR3 extends over 17 amino acids. CDR1 and CDR2 (germline): SGDLS, YYNGEE. After removal of 0 bases from V and 7 bases from J, the junction contained 10 bases not matched to a gene. The chain's CDR3 is CASSVGTSVSRGGELFF. The CDR3 DNA reads as TGTGCCAGCAGCGTAGGGACTAGCGTCTCCCGGGGCGGGGAGCTGTTTTTT.

This chain links TRBV28 with TRBJ1-2, with a weak D call TRBD1 (5 bases). The germline CDR1 and CDR2 sequences are MDHEN and SYDVKM. V was trimmed by 6 bases and J by 4 bases, leaving 18 bases between them. CDR3 length equals 15 residues. In DNA form, the CDR3 reads TGTGCCAGCAGATCCCAGGGCGACTTCCTCTATGGCTACACCTTC. Translation gives CASRSQGDFLYGYTF.

The chain uses TRBV6-5 and TRBJ1-1; D gene unclear. This CDR3 has 15 amino acids. The ends were cut back, 5 bases at V and 0 bases at J, with 13 bases in the middle. Germline V gene sequence: CDR1 MNHEY, CDR2 SVGAGI. The CDR3 loop reads CASSIRRRLNTEAFF. The CDR3 nucleotides are TGTGCCAGCAGTATCCGCAGGAGGTTGAACACTGAAGCTTTCTTT.

As DNA, the CDR3 is TGTGCCAGCAGGGGGGCGCAGGGGAGCTACAATGAGCAGTTCTTC. It yields the protein CASRGAQGSYNEQFF. This chain links TRBV28 with TRBJ2-1; tentatively, D is TRBD1 (6 bases). The CDR3 is made up of 15 amino acids. Germline values: CDR1 MDHEN, CDR2 SYDVKM. With 6 bases removed from V and 3 bases from J, the gap between germline ends came to 15 bases.

The chain recombines TRBV6-5 with TRBJ2-3; weak D call: TRBD2 (6 bases). CDR3 size: 13 residues. Trimming left V 6 bases short and J 1 base short, with 8 bases between. CDR1 is MNHEY and CDR2 is SVGAGI in the germline V gene. CDR3 DNA sequence: TGTGCCAGCAGCTTAGCGGGCACAGATACGCAGTATTTT. This gives the protein CASSLAGTDTQYF.

This clone appeared once. The CDR3 DNA reads as TGCGCCAGCAGCCGAACTATAAACTCCTACGAGCAGTACTTC. The encoded protein is CASSRTINSYEQYF. The rearrangement uses TRBV5-1 and TRBJ2-7; D not certain. CDR1 SGHRS and CDR2 YFSETQ come from the germline V gene. V was shortened by 4 bases and J by 0 bases, with 11 bases between the two germline ends. The CDR3 spans 14 residues.

The gene calls are TRBV19 and TRBJ2-4; tentatively, D is TRBD1 or TRBD2 (6 bases each). Germline CDR1 LNHDA, CDR2 SQIVND (reference sequence). The CDR3 has 16 residues. V lost 3 bases and J lost 1, with 13 bases in between. The CDR3 coding sequence is TGTGCCAGTAGTATGGGGCACGGGGGCGCCAAAAACATTCAGTACTTC. Encoded protein: CASSMGHGGAKNIQYF.

The gene calls are TRBV28 and TRBJ1-3, with TRBD1 as a possible D gene (5 bases). CDR1 is MDHEN and CDR2 is SYDVKM in the germline V gene. V was cut by 4 bases and J by 1 base, with 14 bases left in between. There are 16 residues in the CDR3. The CDR3 reads CASSSEGFRSGNTIYF. The CDR3 DNA follows: TGTGCCAGCAGTTCGGAGGGGTTTAGGTCTGGAAACACCATATATTTT.

The chain employs TRBV10-3 and TRBJ2-2, with 8 bases that match TRBD2. With V trimmed by 0 bases and J by 7 bases, 13 bases remained unmatched. Germline V lookup: CDR1 ENHRY, CDR2 SYGVKD. CDR3 length: 18 amino acids. In DNA form, the CDR3 reads TGTGCCATCAGTGAGTCGGGGCGGCAGCGGGAGATGGGCGGGGAGCTGTTTTTT. Protein sequence: CAISESGRQREMGGELFF.

About this clone itself: Different DNA sequences within this sample yield the same CDR3. The V gene is TRBV11-2, the J gene TRBJ2-1; 12 bases align to TRBD2. The germline CDR1 and CDR2 sequences are SGHAT and FQNNGV. The V and J ends lost 3 bases and 5 bases, in that order; junction bases with no gene match: 5. The CDR3 runs 16 residues. For the CDR3, the DNA is TGTGCCAGCAGCTTGACTAGCGGGAGAACCCACAATGAGCAGTTCTTC. This gives the protein CASSLTSGRTHNEQFF.

The chain recombines TRBV29-1 with TRBJ2-2; the D is unclear. Germline CDR1 is SQVTM and CDR2 is ANQGSEA. CDR3 length equals 14 residues. The V and J ends lost 2 bases and 0 bases respectively, with 7 bases between them. Written as DNA, the CDR3 is TGCAGCGTTGAACCAGGAGCGAACACCGGGGAGCTGTTTTTT. Translation gives CSVEPGANTGELFF.

V gene TRBV29-1 combines with J gene TRBJ2-3; a possible D gene is TRBD1 (5 bases). Germline CDR1 SQVTM, CDR2 ANQGSEA. The CDR3 contains 12 residues. Between the trimmed V and J ends, which lost 5 bases and 4 bases, there was a span of 10 bases. The CDR3 spells CSVRAGSDTQYF. The CDR3 region has the DNA TGCAGCGTTAGGGCAGGGTCAGATACGCAGTATTTT.

The V gene is TRBV5-1, the J gene TRBJ2-7; D gene ambiguous. V gave up 4 bases and J gave up 3 bases, with 8 bases separating them. The CDR3 has 12 residues. The V gene's germline CDR1 is SGHRS and CDR2 YFSETQ. CDR3 DNA: TGCGCCAGCAGCCCAGACAACTACGAGCAGTACTTC. Translation: CASSPDNYEQYF.

The chain couples TRBV19 to TRBJ2-7; D is undetermined. Per the germline V gene, CDR1 is LNHDA and CDR2 is SQIVND (reference sequence). V shed 4 bases and J shed 3 bases, with 19 bases lying between them. The CDR3 is 16 amino acids. This CDR3 reads CASSRALDVGNYEQYF. As DNA, the CDR3 is TGTGCCAGTAGTAGGGCCCTAGATGTGGGTAACTACGAGCAGTACTTC.

This clone was picked up one time. CDR3 residues: CASSPDRGRLSYEQYF. The DNA of the CDR3 is TGTGCCAGCAGCCCGGACAGGGGGCGCTTAAGTTACGAGCAGTACTTC. The chain couples TRBV5-4 to TRBJ2-7, with 11 bases fitting TRBD1. V dropped 4 bases and J dropped 4; count of bases not matched to a gene: 10. The CDR3 is 16 amino acids. Germline V gene sequence: CDR1 SGHNT, CDR2 YYREEE (reference sequence).

The CDR3 nucleotides read TGTGCCAGCAGCAAATGGTGGGAGGACTACGAGCAGTACTTC. Its translation: CASSKWWEDYEQYF. The rearrangement uses TRBV21-1 and TRBJ2-7; the D call in the table, TRBD2, was not verified against the DNA. TRBV21-1 constitutes a pseudogene. This CDR3 is 14 amino acids long.

This chain links TRBV28 with TRBJ2-3; D unclear. V lost 6 bases to trimming and J lost 4 bases, with 11 bases between them. CDR3 length equals 13 residues. Germline assignment: CDR1 MDHEN and CDR2 SYDVKM. The CDR3 is CASRFTVADTQYF. CDR3 DNA: TGTGCCAGCAGGTTCACAGTCGCAGATACGCAGTATTTT.

Comment on this clone: The sample holds other DNA sequences that translate to the same CDR3. This sequence joins TRBV6-1 and TRBJ2-7; 12 bases match TRBD2. CDR1 is MNHNS, CDR2 SASEGT, per germline. V was clipped by 3 bases and J by 3 bases; unmatched bases: 0. The CDR3 loop spans 14 amino acids. Here the CDR3 reads CASSEGLAGYEQYF. CDR3 in DNA: TGTGCCAGCAGTGAGGGACTAGCGGGCTACGAGCAGTACTTC.

The rearrangement uses TRBV28 and TRBJ2-3; 9 bases map to TRBD1. The CDR3 has 15 amino acids. Trimming cost V 3 bases and J 4 bases; bases outside gene matches: 5. Germline V gives CDR1 MDHEN, CDR2 SYDVKM. CDR3 amino acids: CASSFGDRVADTQYF. The DNA for the CDR3 is TGTGCCAGCAGTTTCGGGGACAGGGTGGCAGATACGCAGTATTTT.

This clone appeared a few times. The rearrangement links TRBV29-1 to TRBJ2-1; 12 positions agree with TRBD2. The ends lost 0 bases at V and 9 bases at J; junction bases unmatched: 12. The CDR3 is 17 residues long. The germline CDR1 and CDR2 sequences are SQVTM and ANQGSEA. CDR3 nucleotide sequence: TGCAGCGTTGAAGATTGGGCTAGCGGGAGGGCCCGAGGTGAGCAGTTCTTC. Translated, it gives CSVEDWASGRARGEQFF.

This clone has just a few counts. The CDR3 sequence: CASSALGGGADTQYF. Written as DNA, the CDR3 is TGTGCCAGCAGTGCCTTGGGGGGAGGCGCAGATACGCAGTATTTT. The rearrangement links TRBV6-1 to TRBJ2-3; weak D call: TRBD2 (6 bases). V lost 4 bases, J lost 4 bases, and 15 bases lay in between. Per germline, CDR1 MNHNS and CDR2 SASEGT. The CDR3 runs to 15 residues.

To note about this clone: The sample contains more than one DNA sequence encoding this CDR3. The CDR3: CASSLGLAGHNEQFF. The CDR3 bases are TGTGCCAGCAGCTTAGGACTAGCGGGCCACAATGAGCAGTTCTTC. The chain links TRBV7-8 to TRBJ2-1; 10 nucleotides match TRBD2. CDR1 is SGHVS and CDR2 is FQNEAQ in the germline V gene. The V gene end was trimmed by 1 base and the J gene end by 5 bases; junction bases not matched to a gene: 2. The CDR3 extends over 15 amino acids.

This rearrangement joins TRBV7-3 to TRBJ1-1; D is unresolved. Trimming left V 5 bases short and J 1 base short, with 8 bases between. Per the germline V gene, CDR1 is SGHTA and CDR2 is FQGTGA. This CDR3 region has 13 residues. CDR3 bases: TGTGCCAGCAGCCGTGGAGGGAACACTGAAGCTTTCTTT. Its translation is CASSRGGNTEAFF. Combining the CDR3 with reference TRBV7-3 and TRBJ1-1 gives the whole variable domain GAGVSQTPSNKVTEKGKYVELRCDPISGHTALYWYRQSLGQGPEFLIYFQGTGAADDSGLPNDRFFAVRPEGSVSTLKIQRTERGDSAVYLCASSRGGNTEAFFGQGTRLTVV.

The rearrangement links TRBV7-9 to TRBJ1-4, with unresolved D. From germline, CDR1 is SEHNR and CDR2 FQNEAQ (reference sequence). Trimming cost V 3 bases and J 7 bases, with 12 bases left between them. The CDR3 is 14 amino acids. CDR3 bases: TGTGCCAGCAGCTTCTTGGAGGGAGGTGAAAAACTGTTTTTT. It encodes CASSFLEGGEKLFF.

The V gene is TRBV5-6, the J gene TRBJ2-1; TRBD2 aligns across 7 bases. After removal of 2 bases from V and 5 bases from J, the junction contained 7 bases not matched to a gene. Germline V gene sequence: CDR1 SGHDT, CDR2 YYEEEE. The CDR3 consists of 15 residues. CDR3 bases: TGTGCCAGCAGCTTTACCGGCGGGAGCAACAATGAGCAGTTCTTC. Translation: CASSFTGGSNNEQFF.

This chain links TRBV5-4 with TRBJ1-3; TRBD1 aligns across 9 bases. Germline assignment: CDR1 SGHNT and CDR2 YYREEE (reference sequence). This CDR3 has 15 residues. The junction had 6 bases not matched to a gene; V was cut back by 4 bases and J by 4 bases. CDR3 region: CASSLQGARGNTIYF. CDR3 coding DNA: TGTGCCAGCAGCCTACAGGGGGCGCGGGGAAACACCATATATTTT.

V gene TRBV19 combines with J gene TRBJ2-6, with D unclear. This CDR3 spans 15 amino acids. V lost 3 bases and J 2 bases, leaving 8 bases between the germline ends. The V gene's germline CDR1 is LNHDA and CDR2 SQIVND (reference sequence). CDR3 in amino acids: CASSMYRAGANVLTF. The CDR3 nucleotides read TGTGCCAGTAGTATGTATCGGGCTGGGGCCAACGTCCTGACTTTC.